Listed below are T cell receptor beta chains from one sample, sequenced in a study of blood T cell repertoires in COVID-19. Libraries were prepared by immunoSEQ multiplex PCR; TCRdb keeps only in-frame clonotypes and omits some of them. The sample lists roughly 240,000 clones, less than 85% occurring once. The sequenced sample consisted of peripheral blood. These receptors originate from a man aged 55-75 years who had recovered from COVID-19. Each CDR3 is given with its conserved first and last residue. A D gene is named only where the DNA matches it firmly. Only some rows state a clone size, as once, few, many or a class for expanded clones.

CDR3aa | CDR3nt | v_gene | d_gene | abundance | j_gene
CASSENPGADTQYF | TGTGCCAGCAGTGAAAACCCCGGGGCAGATACGCAGTATTTT | TRBV2 | NA | NA | TRBJ2-3
CASSLVGRDLGEQYF | TGTGCCAGCAGCTTGGTCGGGAGGGACCTCGGCGAGCAGTACTTC | TRBV5-6 | TRBD2 | NA | TRBJ2-7
CASRETGQPYEQYF | TGTGCCAGTAGAGAGACAGGGCAACCCTACGAGCAGTACTTC | TRBV19 | TRBD1 | NA | TRBJ2-7
CASSPGGIPYEQYF | TGTGCCAGCTCACCTGGCGGTATTCCCTACGAGCAGTACTTC | TRBV18 | NA | NA | TRBJ2-7
CASSEAGGRTDTQYF | TGTGCCAGCTCAGAAGCGGGAGGGCGGACAGATACGCAGTATTTT | TRBV18 | TRBD2 | NA | TRBJ2-3
CASSFWGRASSGNTIYF | TGTGCCAGCAGCTTTTGGGGCAGGGCGAGCTCTGGAAACACCATATATTTT | TRBV5-4 | NA | NA | TRBJ1-3
CASSDIGTSGGYEQYF | TGTGCCAGCAGTGACATAGGGACTAGCGGGGGCTACGAGCAGTACTTC | TRBV27 | TRBD2 | NA | TRBJ2-7
CASSPLSSAGEGYNEQFF | TGTGCCAGCTCACCATTAAGCTCAGCGGGAGAGGGTTACAATGAGCAGTTCTTC | TRBV18 | TRBD2 | NA | TRBJ2-1
CASSPKSGTGGGELFF | TGTGCCAGCAGCCCAAAATCCGGGACAGGGGGTGGGGAGCTGTTTTTT | TRBV7-2 | TRBD1 | NA | TRBJ2-2
CATGTGRSYNSPLHF | TGTGCCACCGGGACAGGGCGATCCTATAATTCACCCCTCCACTTT | TRBV6-5 | TRBD1 | NA | TRBJ1-6
CASSYSRTASNQPQHF | TGTGCCAGCAGTTACTCGAGAACAGCTAGCAATCAGCCCCAGCATTTT | TRBV6-5 | NA | few | TRBJ1-5
CASSHSWGGVHTGELFF | TGTGCCAGCAGCCACTCCTGGGGGGGAGTCCACACCGGGGAGCTGTTTTTT | TRBV3-1/TRBV3-2 | TRBD2 | NA | TRBJ2-2
CASTHRGSTDTQYF | TGTGCCAGCACCCACAGGGGTAGCACAGATACGCAGTATTTT | TRBV5-4 | TRBD1 | NA | TRBJ2-3
CASSFGGSGEKLFF | TGTGCCAGCAGTTTCGGGGGTTCGGGTGAAAAACTGTTTTTT | TRBV6-6 | NA | NA | TRBJ1-4
CASSFFFGGRNTEAFF | TGTGCCAGCAGCTTTTTTTTCGGGGGGAGGAACACTGAAGCTTTCTTT | TRBV7-9 | NA | few | TRBJ1-1
CASSQRGRGVNTGELFF | TGTGCCAGCAGCCAAAGGGGTCGGGGGGTCAACACCGGGGAGCTGTTTTTT | TRBV14 | TRBD2 | NA | TRBJ2-2
CASSPFSSYEQYF | TGTGCCAGCTCACCTTTTAGCAGCTACGAGCAGTACTTC | TRBV18 | NA | NA | TRBJ2-7
CASPRGQGGNSPLHF | TGTGCCAGCCCCCGAGGACAGGGAGGTAATTCACCCCTCCACTTT | TRBV19 | TRBD1 | once | TRBJ1-6
CASSTQGANYGYTF | TGTGCCAGCAGCACACAGGGGGCTAACTATGGCTACACCTTC | TRBV27 | TRBD1 | NA | TRBJ1-2
CAWSRDSPTGELFF | TGTGCCTGGAGTAGAGACAGCCCCACCGGGGAGCTGTTTTTT | TRBV30 | NA | once | TRBJ2-2
CASSPGETQYF | TGTGCCAGCAGCCCAGGGGAGACCCAGTACTTC | TRBV28 | NA | NA | TRBJ2-5
CASSTGQGRVQPQHF | TGTGCCAGTAGTACGGGACAGGGTCGAGTTCAGCCCCAGCATTTT | TRBV19 | TRBD1 | few | TRBJ1-5